The 9 T cell receptor beta chains reported below all come from one sample, sequenced in a study of identical twins. TCRdb itself ran the 5' RACE reads through MiXCR, one entry per CDR3 protein. The table has 470,000 or so distinct CDR3 sequences, more than 20% seen once; the top ten hold approximately 2.9%. These data also formed part of another study, on T cells expressing NK-cell markers.

The sequenced sample consisted of CD4+ T cells sorted from blood. The receptors were sampled from a woman aged 18 to 35 in good health.

The chain couples TRBV11-2 to TRBJ2-5; D not certain. The CDR3 has 14 amino acids. Germline V gene data show CDR1 as SGHAT and CDR2 as FQNNGV. V lost 2 bases to trimming and J lost 5 bases, with 12 bases between them. The CDR3 spells CASSLRRLGETQYF. CDR3 nucleotides: TGTGCCAGCAGCTTACGACGTCTCGGGGAGACCCAGTACTTC.

This rearrangement joins TRBV7-9 to TRBJ1-1; no clear D. The CDR3 is made up of 11 amino acids. In germline, CDR1 is SEHNR, CDR2 FQNEAQ (reference sequence). Trimming shortened V by 2 bases and J by 7 bases, and 5 bases separated the two germline ends. The CDR3 coding sequence is TGTGCCAGCAGCTTATCCGGTGAAGCTTTCTTT. Translation gives CASSLSGEAFF.

This clonotype was seen more than once but under ten times. V gene TRBV29-1 combines with J gene TRBJ2-7; tentative D call: TRBD2 (5 bases). Germline V gene lookup returns CDR1 SQVTM and CDR2 ANQGSEA. The CDR3 extends over 13 amino acids. Trimming stripped 8 bases from V and 0 bases from J, with 14 bases between. The CDR3 region is CSTRTRDSYEQYF. The CDR3, as DNA: TGCAGCACAAGAACACGGGACTCCTACGAGCAGTACTTC.

The genes are TRBV6-1 and TRBJ2-7; 9 nucleotides agree with TRBD1. The V and J ends lost 6 bases and 5 bases, in that order; junction bases with no gene match: 8. The germline gives CDR1 MNHNS, CDR2 SASEGT. The CDR3 is made up of 14 amino acids. CDR3 region: CASSLDRGRDEQYF. Written as DNA, the CDR3 is TGTGCCAGCAGCCTGGACAGGGGACGTGACGAGCAGTACTTC.

This clonotype was counted many times. The chain joins TRBV29-1 to TRBJ1-1; 8 nucleotides match TRBD1. With V trimmed by 6 bases and J by 1 base, 10 bases remained unmatched. The CDR3 runs 15 residues. Germline V gives CDR1 SQVTM, CDR2 ANQGSEA. The CDR3 spells CSVPTTGTGNTEAFF. CDR3 in DNA: TGCAGCGTCCCCACGACCGGGACAGGGAACACTGAAGCTTTCTTT.

J is TRBJ2-7 and V is TRBV10-3; D not certain. CDR1 ENHRY and CDR2 SYGVKD come from the germline V gene. CDR3 size: 12 residues. V was cut by 4 bases and J by 2 bases, with 6 bases left in between. CDR3 coding DNA: TGTGCCATCAGTGGGGTCGCCTACGAGCAGTACTTC. Encoded protein: CAISGVAYEQYF.

The chain combines TRBV4-1 with TRBJ2-1; D is possibly TRBD2 (6 bases). From germline, CDR1 is MGHRA and CDR2 YSYEKL. This CDR3 has 16 residues. Trimming cost V 0 bases and J 1 base, with 10 bases left between them. CDR3: CASSQDSRGSYNEQFF. Here the CDR3 DNA reads TGCGCCAGCAGCCAAGATTCGCGGGGATCCTACAATGAGCAGTTCTTC.

J is TRBJ2-7 and V is TRBV19; the match to TRBD1 covers 7 bases. Unmatched junction bases numbered 9, after V lost 6 bases and J lost 4 bases. Germline CDR1 LNHDA, CDR2 SQIVND (reference sequence). The CDR3 extends over 14 amino acids. The CDR3 sequence is CASSAPGQIYEQYF. The CDR3, as DNA: TGTGCCAGTAGCGCTCCGGGACAGATTTACGAGCAGTACTTC.

V is TRBV7-2 and J is TRBJ2-7; the D is unclear. The CDR3 runs to 13 residues. Germline V lookup: CDR1 SGHTA, CDR2 FQGNSA. Trimming cost V 3 bases and J 2 bases, with 8 bases left between them. The DNA for the CDR3 is TGTGCCAGCAGCTTCAACTTCCCCTACGAGCAGTACTTC. Translating it yields CASSFNFPYEQYF.